Listed below are T cell receptor beta chains from one sample, sequenced in a study of blood T cell repertoires in COVID-19. Repertoires were generated with immunoSEQ multiplex PCR, while TCRdb's copy carries only in-frame clones and drops some. The repertoire has hundreds of thousands of clones, about 87% of them found once; the top ten carry 1.3%. Source material: peripheral blood. The receptor source for this set is a man in his 70s with acute or convalescent COVID-19. CDR3s include the opening cysteine and the closing phenylalanine or tryptophan. A D gene is named only where the DNA matches it firmly. For some rows the clone size is stated as once, few or many, or as a class when expanded; others skip it.

len	j_gene	v_gene	abundance	d_gene	CDR3aa	CDR3nt
14	TRBJ2-3	TRBV10-3	NA	TRBD2	CAISRSGGPDTQYF	TGTGCCATCAGTCGCTCGGGAGGGCCAGATACGCAGTATTTT
14	TRBJ2-7	TRBV10-3	once	NA	CAISEGGSTYEQYF	TGTGCCATCAGTGAAGGGGGATCGACCTACGAGCAGTACTTC
15	TRBJ2-2	TRBV24-1	few	NA	CATSDPTGGTGELFF	TGTGCCACCAGTGACCCGACTGGAGGTACCGGGGAGCTGTTTTTT
12	TRBJ2-3	TRBV29-1	NA	NA	CSVISRVDTQYF	TGCAGCGTTATTAGCAGGGTGGATACGCAGTATTTT
18	TRBJ2-2	TRBV5-5	NA	NA	CASSYQTATPLNTGELFF	TGTGCCAGCAGTTACCAGACAGCGACTCCGCTGAACACCGGGGAGCTGTTTTTT
16	TRBJ2-7	TRBV21-1	NA	NA	CASSKSRGTRDYEQYF	TGTGCCAGCAGCAAATCAAGGGGAACGAGAGACTACGAGCAGTACTTC
18	TRBJ2-3	TRBV11-2	NA	TRBD2	CASSPRPTSGGSTDTQYF	TGTGCCAGCAGCCCCCGTCCAACTAGCGGGGGGAGCACAGATACGCAGTATTTT
12	TRBJ2-2	TRBV7-2	NA	NA	CASSPVIGELFF	TGTGCCAGCAGCCCGGTTATCGGGGAGCTGTTTTTT
15	TRBJ2-7	TRBV28	NA	NA	CASSPGSASSYEQYF	TGTGCCAGCAGCCCGGGGAGCGCCAGCTCCTACGAGCAGTACTTC
15	TRBJ2-5	TRBV28	NA	TRBD1	CASREQGQGRETQYF	TGTGCCAGCAGGGAACAGGGACAGGGCAGGGAGACCCAGTACTTC
13	TRBJ1-6	TRBV10-3	NA	NA	CAISGARDSPLHF	TGTGCCATCAGTGGCGCCAGGGATTCACCCCTCCACTTT
12	TRBJ1-4	TRBV28	NA	NA	CASRPQEEKLFF	TGTGCCAGCAGGCCCCAAGAGGAAAAACTGTTTTTT
14	TRBJ1-1	TRBV10-3	once	TRBD1	CAIRGQGTDTEAFF	TGTGCCATCCGGGGACAGGGGACGGACACTGAAGCTTTCTTT
14	TRBJ1-1	TRBV28	NA	NA	CASPGLSGGTEAFF	TGTGCCAGCCCGGGACTTTCCGGTGGGACTGAAGCTTTCTTT
18	TRBJ1-6	TRBV28	NA	NA	CASSLPDTLHMYNSPLHF	TGTGCCAGCAGTTTGCCGGACACCCTCCACATGTATAATTCACCCCTCCACTTT
12	TRBJ2-5	TRBV19	NA	NA	CASPLGGETQYF	TGTGCCAGTCCCCTGGGGGGAGAGACCCAGTACTTC
15	TRBJ1-1	TRBV6-2/TRBV6-3	NA	NA	CASSLARHANTEAFF	TGTGCCAGCAGTCTAGCCCGACACGCGAACACTGAAGCTTTCTTT
13	TRBJ2-1	TRBV4-1	NA	NA	CASSLRGLNEQFF	TGCGCCAGCAGTCTACGAGGGTTGAATGAGCAGTTCTTC
14	TRBJ1-2	TRBV5-1	NA	TRBD1	CASSGQGGNYGYTF	TGCGCCAGCAGCGGACAGGGCGGTAACTATGGCTACACCTTC
15	TRBJ2-2	TRBV5-1	NA	TRBD1	CASSSGTDPTGELFF	TGCGCCAGCAGCTCCGGGACAGATCCCACCGGGGAGCTGTTTTTT
14	TRBJ1-2	TRBV29-1	NA	NA	CSVESQEGAYGYTF	TGCAGCGTTGAAAGCCAGGAAGGTGCCTATGGCTACACCTTC
13	TRBJ2-1	TRBV3-1/TRBV3-2	NA	NA	CASSQDRYNEQFF	TGTGCCAGCAGCCAAGACAGGTACAATGAGCAGTTCTTC
17	TRBJ2-1	TRBV6-6	once	TRBD1	CASSRKLGDRVDNEQFF	TGTGCCAGCAGTCGCAAATTGGGGGACAGGGTGGACAATGAGCAGTTCTTC
14	TRBJ1-2	TRBV28	NA	NA	CASSARVSNYGYTF	TGTGCCAGCAGTGCCAGGGTTAGTAACTATGGCTACACCTTC
15	TRBJ2-1	TRBV30	NA	TRBD2	CAWSVKGLEGNEQFF	TGTGCCTGGAGTGTAAAGGGACTAGAGGGTAATGAGCAGTTCTTC